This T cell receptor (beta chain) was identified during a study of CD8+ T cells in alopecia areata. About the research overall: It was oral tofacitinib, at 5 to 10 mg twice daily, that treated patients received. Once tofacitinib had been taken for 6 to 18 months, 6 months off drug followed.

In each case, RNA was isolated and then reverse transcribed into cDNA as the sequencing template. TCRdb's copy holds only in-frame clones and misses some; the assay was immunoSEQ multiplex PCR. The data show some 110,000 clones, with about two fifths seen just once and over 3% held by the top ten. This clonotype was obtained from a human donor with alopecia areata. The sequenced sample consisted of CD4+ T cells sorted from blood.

The CDR3 region has the DNA TGTGCCACCAGCGGGGACAGAACTTCGAACACTGAAGCTTTCTTT. It codes for CATSGDRTSNTEAFF. The chain uses TRBV15 and TRBJ1-1; 7 bases line up with TRBD1. Germline-derived CDR1 and CDR2 are LNHNV and YYDKDF (reference sequence). CDR3 length: 15 residues. Unmatched junction bases numbered 7, after V lost 5 bases and J lost 1 base.